This section outlines one T cell receptor (beta chain) sequence together with its context. What it recognizes is unknown. The data were taken from a study of cytomegalovirus exposure and HLA in healthy donors. Study details: Early release data held some 79 million unique TCRs from HLA-typed donors.

Primers for the PCR totalled 60 Vbeta and 13 Jbeta. Assay: immunoSEQ multiplex PCR; the TCRdb copy retains only in-frame clones and omits some. The sample carries around 130,000 clones, approximately 80% recorded once. Study-wide results and limits: Rare TCR sequences predominated, though certain public TCRs were found in many donors. Cytomegalovirus association was listed for 164 TCR beta chains.

With 4 bases removed from V and 3 bases from J, the gap between germline ends came to 10 bases. Germline CDR1 and CDR2: MDHEN and SYDVKM. The CDR3 spans 14 residues. The receptor was isolated from a boy between 2 and 15 years old in good health and CMV-seronegative. Sequencing was carried out using PBMCs. V is TRBV28 and J is TRBJ1-3; D remains unclear. The CDR3 is CASSSGRLGNTIYF. In DNA, the CDR3 is TGTGCCAGCAGTTCCGGTCGCCTTGGAAACACCATATATTTT.